The 27 T cell receptor beta chains given below trace back to one sample, sequenced in a study of T cell changes during pregnancy in multiple sclerosis. Only in-frame clones appear in the TCRdb table, and some are missing; sequencing was by immunoSEQ multiplex PCR. The sample includes some 36,000 clones, approximately 90% of them seen just once. Specimen: CD4+ T cells from peripheral blood mononuclear cells, collected in the second trimester of pregnancy. The origin of the receptors is a female donor with multiple sclerosis, enrolled in a pregnancy study.

The chain combines TRBV19 with TRBJ1-2; TRBD1 might be the D (6 bases). The germline V gene encodes CDR1 LNHDA and CDR2 SQIVND (reference sequence). V was cut by 5 bases and J by 7 bases, with 14 bases left in between. This CDR3 has 13 amino acids. This chain's CDR3 is CASSERGIGGYTF. DNA of the CDR3: TGTGCCAGTAGTGAAAGGGGGATAGGTGGCTACACCTTC. Combining the CDR3 with reference TRBV19 and TRBJ1-2 gives the whole variable domain DGGITQSPKYLFRKEGQNVTLSCEQNLNHDAMYWYRQDPGQGLRLIYYSQIVNDFQKGDIAEGYSVSREKKESFPLTVTSAQKNPTAFYLCASSERGIGGYTFGSGTRLTVV.

The V and J genes are TRBV27 and TRBJ2-5; perhaps TRBD2 as D (6 bases). This CDR3 is built from 17 residues. The germline V and J ends were trimmed by 3 bases and 2 bases, with 19 bases remaining between them. CDR1 and CDR2 (germline): MNHEY, SMNVEV (reference sequence). The CDR3 loop is CASSLSGGTYRQETQYF. DNA of the CDR3: TGTGCCAGCAGTTTGTCAGGAGGGACCTACCGTCAAGAGACCCAGTACTTC.

The V gene is TRBV7-2, the J gene TRBJ2-5; TRBD1 is a possible D gene (5 bases). CDR1 and CDR2 from the germline V gene are SGHTA and FQGNSA. The V end lost 0 bases, the J end lost 1 base, and 12 bases lay between the germline ends. This CDR3 region has 16 residues. The CDR3 loop is CASSLADTRAQETQYF. The CDR3 DNA reads TGTGCCAGCAGCTTAGCGGATACCAGGGCCCAAGAGACCCAGTACTTC. Together with reference TRBV7-2 and TRBJ2-5, the CDR3 gives the full variable domain: GAGVSQSPSNKVTEKGKDVELRCDPISGHTALYWYRQSLGQGLEFLIYFQGNSAPDKSGLPSDRFSAERTGGSVSTLTIQRTQQEDSAVYLCASSLADTRAQETQYFGPGTRLLVL.

The V gene is TRBV5-1, the J gene TRBJ2-1, with TRBD2 as a possible D gene (5 bases). Germline V gene data show CDR1 as SGHRS and CDR2 as YFSETQ. The V end was cut by 4 bases, the J end by 0 bases, with 11 bases between. The CDR3 runs to 15 residues. The CDR3 DNA reads as TGCGCCAGCAGCCAACAGCGGAGCTCCTACAATGAGCAGTTCTTC. It is translated as CASSQQRSSYNEQFF. The variable domain in full, completed from reference TRBV5-1 and TRBJ2-1, reads KAGVTQTPRYLIKTRGQQVTLSCSPISGHRSVSWYQQTPGQGLQFLFEYFSETQRNKGNFPGRFSGRQFSNSRSEMNVSTLELGDSALYLCASSQQRSSYNEQFFGPGTRLTVL.

The chain joins TRBV28 to TRBJ1-2, with 8 positions matching TRBD1. This CDR3 is built from 12 residues. Per germline, CDR1 MDHEN and CDR2 SYDVKM. The junction had 7 bases not matched to a gene; V was cut back by 8 bases and J by 8 bases. The CDR3 DNA sequence: TGTGCCAGCCGACAACAGGGGGGAGGCTACACCTTC. Translation: CASRQQGGGYTF.

CDR3 DNA sequence: TGTGCCAGCAGTGAGGGAGTCTACTCCTACAATGAGCAGTTCTTC. Its translation: CASSEGVYSYNEQFF. The J gene is TRBJ2-1, the V gene TRBV2; TRBD2 might be the D (5 bases). Trimming pared 3 bases from V and 0 bases from J, leaving 9 bases between. Germline values: CDR1 SNHLY, CDR2 FYNNEI. The CDR3 has 15 amino acids.

This clone was observed a few times. The rearrangement joins TRBV19 to TRBJ2-2, with D perhaps TRBD2 (5 bases). The CDR3 runs 15 residues. V was clipped by 10 bases and J by 0 bases, with 15 bases between them. The V gene's germline CDR1 is LNHDA and CDR2 SQIVND (reference sequence). CDR3 DNA: TGTGCCACCTTAGAGGGCCCTGCGAACACCGGGGAGCTGTTTTTT. This translates into CATLEGPANTGELFF.

This clone is a singleton in its sample. The chain employs TRBV6-5 and TRBJ2-1; TRBD2 might be the D (6 bases). V was clipped by 7 bases and J by 10 bases, with 20 bases between them. Germline CDR1 is MNHEY and CDR2 is SVGAGI. The CDR3 consists of 14 residues. The CDR3 sequence: CASTPGQGGIEQFF. The CDR3 DNA reads TGTGCCAGCACCCCGGGCCAGGGAGGAATCGAGCAGTTCTTC.

The V and J genes are TRBV6-6 and TRBJ2-7, with 11 bases matching TRBD2. This CDR3 is built from 15 residues. The germline CDR1 and CDR2 sequences are MNHNY and SVGAGI (reference sequence). V lost 6 bases and J lost 1; bases outside the gene matches: 5. Written as DNA, the CDR3 is TGTGCCAGCAGCTTCGTAGCGGGAGGGTCCTACGAGCAGTACTTC. Translating gives CASSFVAGGSYEQYF.

The rearrangement links TRBV7-9 to TRBJ2-1, with D tentatively TRBD2 (6 bases). The CDR3 sequence is 15 residues long. Germline values: CDR1 SEHNR, CDR2 FQNEAQ (reference sequence). Trimming took 4 bases from V and 7 from J, leaving 17 bases between them. For the CDR3, the DNA is TGTGCCAGCAGCTCCAATCGGGACCTAGCGAATGAGCAGTTCTTC. Protein product: CASSSNRDLANEQFF.

The chain recombines TRBV7-7 with TRBJ2-5, with 7 bases aligning to TRBD1. The CDR3 has 15 residues. Germline-derived CDR1 and CDR2 are SSHAT and FNYEAQ (reference sequence). V was pared by 1 base and J by 2 bases, with 4 bases of the junction left unmatched. CDR3 nucleotides: TGTGCCAGCAGCTTAGGGGACAGAAGTCAAGAGACCCAGTACTTC. Its translation: CASSLGDRSQETQYF.

The genes are TRBV27 and TRBJ2-6; TRBD2 might be the D (5 bases). Trimming removed 4 bases at V and 1 base at J, with 14 bases between. The germline gives CDR1 MNHEY, CDR2 SMNVEV (reference sequence). The CDR3 has 17 amino acids. The CDR3 spells CASSSPLSGSGANVLTF. The CDR3 DNA reads as TGTGCCAGCAGTTCCCCTTTGTCGGGATCTGGGGCCAACGTCCTGACTTTC.

CDR3 amino acids: CAISSGTGGNQPQHF. The CDR3 DNA reads TGTGCCATCAGTTCCGGGACAGGGGGCAATCAGCCCCAGCATTTT. The chain uses TRBV10-3 and TRBJ1-5; 10 positions agree with TRBD1. Germline CDR1 and CDR2: ENHRY and SYGVKD. CDR3 length: 15 residues. The junction had 3 bases not matched to a gene; V was cut back by 5 bases and J by 2 bases.

The V call is TRBV19, the J call TRBJ1-1; a weak D match, TRBD1 (6 bases). V lost 3 bases and J 10 bases, leaving 12 bases between the germline ends. From germline, CDR1 is LNHDA and CDR2 SQIVND (reference sequence). There are 12 residues in the CDR3. The CDR3 loop reads CASSIQGRGAFF. DNA of the CDR3: TGTGCCAGTAGTATTCAGGGGCGTGGAGCTTTCTTT.

The chain uses TRBV7-2 and TRBJ2-7; 8 bases align to TRBD2. J gave up 4 bases and V 1 base, and 6 bases lay outside the gene matches. CDR3 size: 15 residues. CDR1 and CDR2 (germline): SGHTA, FQGNSA. The CDR3, as DNA: TGTGCCAGCAGCTTAGACGCGGGAGGCCCATACGAGCAGTACTTC. Translation gives CASSLDAGGPYEQYF.

The rearrangement joins TRBV4-1 to TRBJ1-1; possibly TRBD1 for D (5 bases). Trimming pared 1 base from V and 5 bases from J, leaving 17 bases between. The CDR3 runs 16 residues. Germline-derived CDR1 and CDR2 are MGHRA and YSYEKL. Written as DNA, the CDR3 is TGCGCCAGCAGCCAAGGGTGGACGGCGGACAATACTGAAGCTTTCTTT. This encodes CASSQGWTADNTEAFF.

The chain couples TRBV9 to TRBJ2-3, with 13 bases identical to TRBD2. Germline V gives CDR1 SGDLS, CDR2 YYNGEE. V lost 3 bases and J lost 4; bases outside the gene matches: 8. This CDR3 spans 17 amino acids. The CDR3 nucleotides are TGTGCCAGCAGCGGACGGACTAGCGGGAGTTGGGCAGATACGCAGTATTTT. This encodes CASSGRTSGSWADTQYF.

V gene TRBV30 combines with J gene TRBJ2-6; the D is unclear. CDR1 GTSNPN and CDR2 SVGIG come from the germline V gene (reference sequence). The CDR3 totals 12 residues. Trimming removed 4 bases at V and 2 bases at J, with 3 bases between. The CDR3 loop is CAWTTGANVLTF. CDR3 DNA: TGTGCCTGGACAACTGGGGCCAACGTCCTGACTTTC.

In this sample, this clone turned up a few times. V is TRBV29-1 and J is TRBJ1-3, with 7 bases fitting TRBD1. This CDR3 is 14 amino acids long. The trim removed 4 bases at V and 4 bases at J, leaving 7 bases unmatched. Germline V lookup: CDR1 SQVTM, CDR2 ANQGSEA. The CDR3 is CSVATGVSGNTIYF. CDR3 bases: TGCAGCGTTGCAACAGGGGTATCAGGAAACACCATATATTTT.

There are a few counts of this clone. The chain couples TRBV14 to TRBJ2-7; D is perhaps TRBD1 (5 bases). Germline values: CDR1 SGHDN, CDR2 FVKESK. V was shortened by 4 bases and J by 0 bases, with 16 bases between the two germline ends. This CDR3 region has 16 residues. In DNA, the CDR3 is TGTGCCAGCAGCCTTACCTCTTACAGGAGCTCCTACGAGCAGTACTTC. It encodes CASSLTSYRSSYEQYF.

The chain has TRBV2 and TRBJ1-5; tentatively, D is TRBD1 (5 bases). CDR3 length equals 16 residues. Germline loops: CDR1 SNHLY, CDR2 FYNNEI. Trimming removed 7 bases from V and 3 bases from J, with 19 bases in between. CDR3 DNA: TGTGCCAGCACCTCCCAGAGCAGGGTGAACAATCAGCCCCAGCATTTT. Translating gives CASTSQSRVNNQPQHF. Based on the CDR3 plus reference TRBV2 and TRBJ1-5, the full variable domain is EPEVTQTPSHQVTQMGQEVILRCVPISNHLYFYWYRQILGQKVEFLVSFYNNEISEKSEIFDDQFSVERPDGSNFTLKIRSTKLEDSAMYFCASTSQSRVNNQPQHFGDGTRLSIL.

Here the CDR3 DNA reads TGTGCCAGCGGGAGGCAGGTTAATGAAAAACTGTTTTTT. This sequence encodes CASGRQVNEKLFF. V and J are TRBV25-1 and TRBJ1-4, with D uncertain. V shed 8 bases and J shed 4 bases, with 11 bases lying between them. The germline V gene has CDR1 MGHDK and CDR2 SYGVNS. CDR3 length equals 13 residues.

This chain links TRBV6-5 with TRBJ2-7; D might be TRBD1 (6 bases). V was cut by 3 bases and J by 4 bases, with 13 bases left in between. The CDR3 totals 14 residues. Per germline, CDR1 MNHEY and CDR2 SVGAGI. This CDR3 reads CASSYHAGTYEQYF. The CDR3 DNA is TGTGCCAGCAGTTATCATGCTGGGACATACGAGCAGTACTTC.

This rearrangement joins TRBV5-4 to TRBJ2-3; 10 bases agree with TRBD2. Per germline, CDR1 SGHNT and CDR2 YYREEE (reference sequence). The CDR3 is made up of 15 amino acids. J lost 8 bases, V lost 0 bases, and 6 bases had no gene match. The CDR3 protein is CASSLGGLAGVTQYF. The CDR3 bases are TGTGCCAGCAGCTTGGGTGGCCTAGCGGGAGTTACGCAGTATTTT.

This clone occurred once. The chain recombines TRBV7-2 with TRBJ1-5; no clear D. This CDR3 is 13 amino acids long. With 5 bases removed from V and 2 bases from J, the gap between germline ends came to 7 bases. The V gene's germline CDR1 is SGHTA and CDR2 FQGNSA. The CDR3 protein is CASSAQGNQPQHF. The CDR3 DNA reads as TGTGCCAGCAGCGCACAAGGCAATCAGCCCCAGCATTTT.

The V call is TRBV6-6, the J call TRBJ1-5; D is unclear. This CDR3 is 12 amino acids long. CDR1 is MNHNY and CDR2 is SVGAGI in the germline V gene (reference sequence). The germline V and J ends were trimmed by 6 bases and 9 bases, with 12 bases remaining between them. The CDR3, as DNA: TGTGCCAGCAGCCACGAGGGCTCGCCCCAGCATTTT. Translating gives CASSHEGSPQHF.

This rearrangement joins TRBV30 to TRBJ2-3, with TRBD2 as a possible D gene (5 bases). This CDR3 comprises 16 residues. V was cut by 0 bases and J by 3 bases, with 16 bases left in between. Germline V lookup: CDR1 GTSNPN, CDR2 SVGIG (reference sequence). CDR3 in amino acids: CAWSVRLGRGTDTQYF. The CDR3 DNA follows: TGTGCCTGGAGTGTACGTTTGGGGAGAGGAACAGATACGCAGTATTTT.